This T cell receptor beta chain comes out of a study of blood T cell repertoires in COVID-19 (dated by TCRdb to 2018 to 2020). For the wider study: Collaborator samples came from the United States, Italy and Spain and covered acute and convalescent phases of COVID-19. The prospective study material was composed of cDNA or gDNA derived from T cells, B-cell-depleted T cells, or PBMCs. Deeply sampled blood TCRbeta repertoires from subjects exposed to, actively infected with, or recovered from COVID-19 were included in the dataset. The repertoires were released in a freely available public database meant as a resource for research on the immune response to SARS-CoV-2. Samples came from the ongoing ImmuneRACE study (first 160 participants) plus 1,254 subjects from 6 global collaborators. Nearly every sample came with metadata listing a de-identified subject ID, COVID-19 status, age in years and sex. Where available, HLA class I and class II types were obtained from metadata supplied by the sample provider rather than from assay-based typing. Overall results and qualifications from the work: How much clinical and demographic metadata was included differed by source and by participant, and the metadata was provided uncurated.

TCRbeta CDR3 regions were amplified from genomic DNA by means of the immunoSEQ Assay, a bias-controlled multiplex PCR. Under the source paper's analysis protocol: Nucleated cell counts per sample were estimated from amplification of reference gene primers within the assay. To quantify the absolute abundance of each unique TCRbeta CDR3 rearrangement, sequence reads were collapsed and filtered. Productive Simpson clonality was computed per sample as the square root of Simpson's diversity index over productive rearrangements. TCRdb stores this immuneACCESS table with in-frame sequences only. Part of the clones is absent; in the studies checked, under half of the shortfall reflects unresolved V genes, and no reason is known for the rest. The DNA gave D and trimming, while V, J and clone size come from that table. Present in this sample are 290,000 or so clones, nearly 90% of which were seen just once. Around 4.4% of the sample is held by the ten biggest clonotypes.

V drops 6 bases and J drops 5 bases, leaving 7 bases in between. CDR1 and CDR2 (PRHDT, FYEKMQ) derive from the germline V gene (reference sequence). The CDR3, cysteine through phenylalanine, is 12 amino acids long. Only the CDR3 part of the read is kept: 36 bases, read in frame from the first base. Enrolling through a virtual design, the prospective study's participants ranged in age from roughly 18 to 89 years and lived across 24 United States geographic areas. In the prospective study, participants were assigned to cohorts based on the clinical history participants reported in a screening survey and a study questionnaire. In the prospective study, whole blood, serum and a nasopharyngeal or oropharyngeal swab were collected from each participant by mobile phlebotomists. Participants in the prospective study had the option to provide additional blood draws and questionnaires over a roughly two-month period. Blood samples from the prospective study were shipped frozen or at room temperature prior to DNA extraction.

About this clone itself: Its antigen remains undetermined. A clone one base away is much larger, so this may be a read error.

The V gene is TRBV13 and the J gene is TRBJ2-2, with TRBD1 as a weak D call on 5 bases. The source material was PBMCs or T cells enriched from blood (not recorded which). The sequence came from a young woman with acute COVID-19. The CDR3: CASRPGTGELFF. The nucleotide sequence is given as TGTGCCAGCAGACCAGGGACCGGGGAGCTGTTTTTT.